A selection of T cell receptor beta chains follows, all from one sample in a study of blood T cell repertoires in COVID-19. The protocol was immunoSEQ multiplex PCR, while the TCRdb copy is restricted to in-frame clones and leaves out a portion. The sample lists around 240,000 clones, approximately 83% seen once, with less than 2.5% in the top ten. Material: PBMCs or T cells enriched from blood (not recorded which). The receptors derive from a woman aged 45-60 years who had recovered from COVID-19. CDR3s include the opening cysteine and the closing phenylalanine or tryptophan. Fields, in order: J gene, D gene, clone size, V gene, CDR3 DNA, CDR3 protein. A D gene is named only where the DNA matches it firmly. Clone size is shown for a subset of rows, as once, few, many or a class of expanded clone.

J gene: TRBJ2-7; D gene: -; clone size: -; V gene: TRBV28; CDR3 DNA: TGTGCTGCGGGGAGCTCCTACGAGCAGTACTTC; CDR3 protein: CAAGSSYEQYF
J gene: TRBJ2-7; D gene: TRBD1; clone size: -; V gene: TRBV19; CDR3 DNA: TGTGCCAGTAGTATTACGACAGGGAGTCCTTCCTACGAGCAGTACTTC; CDR3 protein: CASSITTGSPSYEQYF
J gene: TRBJ2-3; D gene: -; clone size: -; V gene: TRBV2; CDR3 DNA: TGTGCCAGCAGGGGACTGACGACGCTAGATACGCAGTATTTT; CDR3 protein: CASRGLTTLDTQYF
J gene: TRBJ2-2; D gene: -; clone size: -; V gene: TRBV7-3; CDR3 DNA: TGTGCCAGCAGCCCACAGGCAAACACCGGGGAGCTGTTTTTT; CDR3 protein: CASSPQANTGELFF
J gene: TRBJ2-1; D gene: -; clone size: -; V gene: TRBV10-3; CDR3 DNA: TGTGCCATCAGTGAGGGGCGGGCTGGTGAGCAGTTCTTC; CDR3 protein: CAISEGRAGEQFF
J gene: TRBJ2-7; D gene: TRBD1; clone size: -; V gene: TRBV6-5; CDR3 DNA: TGTGCCAGCAGCCGTACAGGGGGCCGCGACTACGAGCAGTACTTC; CDR3 protein: CASSRTGGRDYEQYF
J gene: TRBJ2-1; D gene: -; clone size: -; V gene: TRBV10-1; CDR3 DNA: TGCGCCAGCAATGATAGAAGCGGCGATGAGCAGTTCTTC; CDR3 protein: CASNDRSGDEQFF
J gene: TRBJ2-7; D gene: -; clone size: -; V gene: TRBV4-1; CDR3 DNA: TGCGCCAGCAGCCATGGGACACTCTACGAGCAGTACTTC; CDR3 protein: CASSHGTLYEQYF
J gene: TRBJ2-7; D gene: TRBD2; clone size: few; V gene: TRBV7-2; CDR3 DNA: TGTGCCAGCAGCCCAAGACTAGCGGCGCGAGCACCCGAGCAGTACTTC; CDR3 protein: CASSPRLAARAPEQYF
J gene: TRBJ2-1; D gene: -; clone size: -; V gene: TRBV6-5; CDR3 DNA: TGTGCCAGCTGGCTAGGGGGGGCCTACAATGAGCAGTTCTTC; CDR3 protein: CASWLGGAYNEQFF
J gene: TRBJ2-7; D gene: TRBD1; clone size: -; V gene: TRBV3-1/TRBV3-2; CDR3 DNA: TGTGCCAGCAGCCACGGGACAGGGATTCCCTACGAGCAGTACTTC; CDR3 protein: CASSHGTGIPYEQYF
J gene: TRBJ2-4; D gene: -; clone size: -; V gene: TRBV5-6; CDR3 DNA: TGTGCCAGCAGCTTGGGAGGAGTTAAAAACATTCAGTACTTC; CDR3 protein: CASSLGGVKNIQYF
J gene: TRBJ1-2; D gene: TRBD1; clone size: -; V gene: TRBV18; CDR3 DNA: TGTGCCAGCTCACTGAGGGACAGGGTCTATGGCTACACCTTC; CDR3 protein: CASSLRDRVYGYTF
J gene: TRBJ1-4; D gene: -; clone size: -; V gene: TRBV3-1/TRBV3-2; CDR3 DNA: TGTGCCAGCAGCCAAGAATACCCTGAGAGGCGTGGTGAAAAACTGTTTTTT; CDR3 protein: CASSQEYPERRGEKLFF
J gene: TRBJ1-3; D gene: TRBD1; clone size: -; V gene: TRBV7-8; CDR3 DNA: TGTGCCAGCAGCTTACCCCGGACAGGGGAGAGCTCTGGAAACACCATATATTTT; CDR3 protein: CASSLPRTGESSGNTIYF
J gene: TRBJ2-3; D gene: -; clone size: -; V gene: TRBV21-1; CDR3 DNA: TGTGCCAGCAGCAAAGGGAGGACTAGCGGGAGGGCGCGCTTGGGGGCGCAGTATTTT; CDR3 protein: CASSKGRTSGRARLGAQYF
J gene: TRBJ1-2; D gene: -; clone size: -; V gene: TRBV28; CDR3 DNA: TGTGCCAGCAGGGTCGTTGAGGGCTACACCTTC; CDR3 protein: CASRVVEGYTF
J gene: TRBJ1-1; D gene: TRBD1; clone size: few; V gene: TRBV5-1; CDR3 DNA: TGCGCCAGCAGCGACCGGACAGGGCCCACTGAAGCTTTCTTT; CDR3 protein: CASSDRTGPTEAFF
J gene: TRBJ1-1; D gene: -; clone size: -; V gene: TRBV25-1; CDR3 DNA: TGTGCCAGCAGTGCTTACACTGAAGCTTTCTTT; CDR3 protein: CASSAYTEAFF
J gene: TRBJ2-7; D gene: -; clone size: once; V gene: TRBV29-1; CDR3 DNA: TGCAGCGTTGAAATAGGCGGCTACGAGCAGTACTTC; CDR3 protein: CSVEIGGYEQYF
J gene: TRBJ2-1; D gene: TRBD2; clone size: -; V gene: TRBV2; CDR3 DNA: TGTGCCAGCAGATCTAGCGGGTTTAACAATGAGCAGTTCTTC; CDR3 protein: CASRSSGFNNEQFF
J gene: TRBJ1-1; D gene: -; clone size: -; V gene: TRBV18; CDR3 DNA: TGTGCCAGCTCACCGCGGGGGAACACTGAAGCTTTCTTT; CDR3 protein: CASSPRGNTEAFF
J gene: TRBJ2-3; D gene: -; clone size: -; V gene: TRBV28; CDR3 DNA: TGTGCCAGCAGTTTACCTCAGGGAGCGGGTCAATCTTGGGCGCAGTATTTT; CDR3 protein: CASSLPQGAGQSWAQYF
J gene: TRBJ1-5; D gene: -; clone size: -; V gene: TRBV19; CDR3 DNA: TGTGCCAGTAGTCTGCGCGGACCGACATCAGGGATCAATCAGCCCCAGCATTTT; CDR3 protein: CASSLRGPTSGINQPQHF
J gene: TRBJ1-2; D gene: -; clone size: -; V gene: TRBV3-1/TRBV3-2; CDR3 DNA: TGTGCCAGCAGCCCCCAGGGCAGGGATGGCTACACCTTC; CDR3 protein: CASSPQGRDGYTF
J gene: TRBJ1-1; D gene: TRBD1; clone size: -; V gene: TRBV6-6; CDR3 DNA: TGTGCCAGCAGTATCAGGGGGGAAGCTTTCTTT; CDR3 protein: CASSIRGEAFF
J gene: TRBJ1-5; D gene: -; clone size: -; V gene: TRBV2; CDR3 DNA: TGTGCCAGCAGTGAACCCGGGTCCCAAGCCTATAATCAGCCCCAGCATTTT; CDR3 protein: CASSEPGSQAYNQPQHF
J gene: TRBJ2-7; D gene: TRBD2; clone size: -; V gene: TRBV6-5; CDR3 DNA: TGTGCCAGCGCTATGCGGGAGCATTACGAGCAGTACTTC; CDR3 protein: CASAMREHYEQYF
J gene: TRBJ2-6; D gene: -; clone size: -; V gene: TRBV28; CDR3 DNA: TGTGCCAGCCTAGCTGCTGGGGCCAACGTCCTGACTTTC; CDR3 protein: CASLAAGANVLTF
J gene: TRBJ2-1; D gene: TRBD2; clone size: -; V gene: TRBV5-6; CDR3 DNA: TGTGCCAGCAGCTTGAGACTAGCGGGGCGGTATTCCCATGAGCAGTTCTTC; CDR3 protein: CASSLRLAGRYSHEQFF
J gene: TRBJ2-1; D gene: TRBD2; clone size: -; V gene: TRBV4-2; CDR3 DNA: TGTGCCAGCAGCCAAGATGCGGCGGGAGGGCCATGGGAGCAGTTCTTC; CDR3 protein: CASSQDAAGGPWEQFF